The next 23 T cell receptor beta chains were all read from a single sample in a study of blood T cell repertoires in COVID-19. Profiling relied on immunoSEQ multiplex PCR, and the TCRdb table lists in-frame clones only, not all of them. The sample has some 230,000 clones, 86% seen once; the top ten hold roughly 10%. Material: peripheral blood. The receptor set was obtained from a woman aged 45-65 years with COVID-19, enrolled during active disease.

This chain connects TRBV5-1 to TRBJ2-1, with D possibly being TRBD1 (6 bases). This CDR3 is built from 12 residues. Trimming removed 4 bases from V and 12 bases from J, with 14 bases in between. CDR1 is SGHRS and CDR2 is YFSETQ in the germline V gene. CDR3 sequence: CASSERRGGQFF. CDR3 in DNA: TGCGCCAGCAGCGAACGCAGGGGTGGGCAGTTCTTC. Using reference TRBV5-1 and TRBJ2-1 for the parts outside the CDR3, the full variable domain is KAGVTQTPRYLIKTRGQQVTLSCSPISGHRSVSWYQQTPGQGLQFLFEYFSETQRNKGNFPGRFSGRQFSNSRSEMNVSTLELGDSALYLCASSERRGGQFFGPGTRLTVL.

This clone has ten or more counts. The V gene is TRBV2, the J gene TRBJ2-1; TRBD1 agrees at 9 bases. The CDR3 totals 16 residues. The germline CDR1 and CDR2 sequences are SNHLY and FYNNEI. V was clipped by 6 bases and J by 3 bases; unmatched bases: 9. The CDR3 is CASRHTGGQGYNEQFF. CDR3 nucleotide sequence: TGTGCCAGCAGGCACACGGGGGGACAGGGCTACAATGAGCAGTTCTTC.

V gene TRBV7-9 combines with J gene TRBJ1-5; 8 bases match TRBD1. Germline trimming cut 4 bases from V and 4 bases from J; bases unmatched to any gene: 15. The CDR3 extends over 18 amino acids. The germline V gene has CDR1 SEHNR and CDR2 FQNEAQ (reference sequence). In nucleotides, the CDR3 is TGTGCCAGCAGCTCCGGGACAGGCTTCGTAGGGCCGAATCAGCCCCAGCATTTT. Translating gives CASSSGTGFVGPNQPQHF.

This clone was seen a few times. CDR3 loop: CASSLAGGLALYEQYF. In nucleotides, the CDR3 is TGTGCCAGCAGCTTAGCAGGGGGACTAGCGCTATACGAGCAGTACTTC. The genes are TRBV7-9 and TRBJ2-7, with 10 bases lining up with TRBD2. The V gene's germline CDR1 is SEHNR and CDR2 FQNEAQ (reference sequence). The J segment lost 4 bases and the V segment lost 0 bases, leaving 6 bases of the junction unmatched. The CDR3 length is 16 residues. Complete variable domain (other parts from reference TRBV7-9 and TRBJ2-7): DTGVSQNPRHKITKRGQNVTFRCDPISEHNRLYWYRQTLGQGPEFLTYFQNEAQLEKSRLLSDRFSAERPKGSFSTLEIQRTEQGDSAMYLCASSLAGGLALYEQYFGPGTRLTVT.

V gene TRBV11-2 combines with J gene TRBJ2-6, with a weak D call TRBD1 (6 bases). Germline lookup yields CDR1 SGHAT and CDR2 FQNNGV. This CDR3 has 15 amino acids. Trimming took 5 bases from V and 2 from J, leaving 10 bases between them. CDR3 coding DNA: TGTGCCAGCAGCCCACAGGGCCCTGGGGCCAACGTCCTGACTTTC. Translating it yields CASSPQGPGANVLTF.

V gene TRBV5-4 combines with J gene TRBJ1-6; D is uncertain. Trimming cost V 5 bases and J 6 bases, with 15 bases left between them. The CDR3 spans 15 residues. The germline V gene encodes CDR1 SGHNT and CDR2 YYREEE (reference sequence). The DNA of the CDR3 is TGTGCCAGCAGTCCGTTTACCACCGGTAATTCACCCCTCCACTTT. Its protein is CASSPFTTGNSPLHF.

The chain uses TRBV5-1 and TRBJ1-1; D gene uncertain. CDR3 length: 13 residues. V lost 7 bases and J lost 4, with 14 bases in between. From germline, CDR1 is SGHRS and CDR2 YFSETQ. The CDR3: CASRGVVGTEAFF. The CDR3 DNA reads as TGCGCCAGCCGTGGAGTTGTAGGCACTGAAGCTTTCTTT.

The rearrangement uses TRBV19 and TRBJ1-2, with a possible D match to TRBD1 (6 bases). The CDR3 has 15 amino acids. Trimming stripped 3 bases from V and 0 bases from J, with 11 bases between. CDR1 is LNHDA, CDR2 SQIVND, per germline (reference sequence). The CDR3 sequence: CASSIQGPANYGYTF. The DNA of the CDR3 is TGTGCCAGTAGTATTCAGGGGCCTGCTAACTATGGCTACACCTTC.

This chain's CDR3 is CSAAAVAGETQYF. The DNA for the CDR3 is TGCAGCGCCGCTGCTGTGGCGGGGGAGACCCAGTACTTC. This chain joins TRBV29-1 and TRBJ2-5, with D perhaps matching TRBD2 (6 bases). V lost 7 bases to trimming and J lost 5 bases, with 17 bases between them. Germline V gene data show CDR1 as SQVTM and CDR2 as ANQGSEA. The CDR3 consists of 13 residues.

The chain has TRBV28 and TRBJ1-5; 7 bases line up with TRBD1. The ends lost 2 bases at V and 7 bases at J; junction bases unmatched: 5. CDR3 length equals 14 residues. The germline V gene has CDR1 MDHEN and CDR2 SYDVKM. For the CDR3, the DNA is TGTGCCAGCAGTTTAGTAGGGGGCTGGCAGCCCCAGCATTTT. Amino acid sequence: CASSLVGGWQPQHF.

This chain uses TRBV2 with TRBJ1-2; TRBD1 matches at 8 bases. After removal of 4 bases from V and 4 bases from J, the junction contained 8 bases not matched to a gene. The CDR3 has 15 residues. Germline assignment: CDR1 SNHLY and CDR2 FYNNEI. CDR3 residues: CASSASTGVSYGYTF. For the CDR3, the DNA is TGTGCCAGCAGTGCCTCGACAGGGGTGAGCTATGGCTACACCTTC.

The chain combines TRBV19 with TRBJ2-3; 9 positions match TRBD1. V lost 7 bases, J lost 4 bases, and 6 bases stayed unmatched. CDR1 LNHDA and CDR2 SQIVND come from the germline V gene (reference sequence). The CDR3 covers 14 residues. CDR3 protein: CASTDRGIADTQYF. The DNA for the CDR3 is TGTGCCAGTACCGACAGGGGGATTGCAGATACGCAGTATTTT.

The rearrangement links TRBV14 to TRBJ2-7; D gene unclear. With 3 bases removed from V and 6 bases from J, the gap between germline ends came to 9 bases. The CDR3 length is 12 residues. CDR1 SGHDN and CDR2 FVKESK come from the germline V gene. This CDR3 is CASSHQRGEQYF. In DNA, the CDR3 is TGTGCCAGCAGCCACCAAAGAGGCGAGCAGTACTTC.

The chain uses TRBV6-1 and TRBJ1-6; unclear D gene. Germline CDR1 is MNHNS and CDR2 is SASEGT. The CDR3 length is 13 residues. V was pared by 3 bases and J by 9 bases, with 9 bases between. The DNA of the CDR3 is TGTGCCAGCAGTGAGGCCCCAATTTCACCCCTCCACTTT. Translated, it gives CASSEAPISPLHF.

V usage is TRBV6-5 and J usage is TRBJ1-1; 7 bases are shared with TRBD1. CDR3 length equals 15 residues. Per germline, CDR1 MNHEY and CDR2 SVGAGI. After removal of 7 bases from V and 4 bases from J, the junction contained 12 bases not matched to a gene. CDR3 DNA sequence: TGTGCCAGCACCCAACAACCGGGACAGTCCACTGAAGCTTTCTTT. Amino acid sequence: CASTQQPGQSTEAFF.

This clone was counted only a few times. This sequence joins TRBV7-3 and TRBJ2-2; D is unclear. Germline CDR1 SGHTA, CDR2 FQGTGA. This CDR3 is 14 amino acids long. The V end was cut by 2 bases, the J end by 5 bases, with 9 bases between. The CDR3 DNA reads as TGTGCCAGCAGCTTACTGAGAGGTACCGGGGAGCTGTTTTTT. Translating it yields CASSLLRGTGELFF.

The count of this clone is one. The rearrangement links TRBV27 to TRBJ2-1; D might be TRBD2 (5 bases). V lost 6 bases, J lost 0 bases, and 15 bases lay in between. Germline CDR1 and CDR2: MNHEY and SMNVEV (reference sequence). CDR3 length equals 16 residues. CDR3 DNA sequence: TGTGCCAGCAGAGATTTTGGTGGGAGCTCCTACAATGAGCAGTTCTTC. Protein sequence: CASRDFGGSSYNEQFF.

The chain combines TRBV10-3 with TRBJ1-1, with a tentative D call TRBD1 (5 bases). CDR1 is ENHRY, CDR2 SYGVKD, per germline. Trimming removed 6 bases at V and 7 bases at J, with 24 bases between. CDR3 length equals 16 residues. The CDR3 coding sequence is TGTGCCATCAGAGCGGAACCAGGGACCGGGGGAGGTGAAGCTTTCTTT. Its translation: CAIRAEPGTGGGEAFF.

V usage is TRBV19 and J usage is TRBJ2-1; TRBD2 matches 8 bases. CDR1 is LNHDA and CDR2 is SQIVND in the germline V gene (reference sequence). The length of the CDR3 is 16 residues. Trimming took 4 bases from V and 2 from J; bases not matched to a gene: 7. The chain's CDR3 is CASSRTSLNPYNEQFF. In DNA, the CDR3 is TGTGCCAGTAGTAGGACTAGCTTAAACCCCTACAATGAGCAGTTCTTC.

The V and J genes are TRBV12-3 or TRBV12-4 and TRBJ2-1; the D gene is possibly TRBD2 (6 bases). The CDR3 loop spans 13 amino acids. V lost 1 base, J lost 8 bases, and 9 bases lay in between. The CDR3 region is CASSLGRRDEQFF. In DNA form, the CDR3 reads TGTGCCAGCAGTTTAGGGCGGAGGGATGAGCAGTTCTTC.

The chain is built from TRBV5-1 and TRBJ2-5; a weak D match, TRBD2 (5 bases). CDR1 SGHRS and CDR2 YFSETQ come from the germline V gene. V was clipped by 4 bases and J by 4 bases, with 17 bases between them. The CDR3 loop spans 15 amino acids. The CDR3 nucleotides read TGCGCCAGCAGCCTATCGACTACCAAGACAGAGACCCAGTACTTC. It translates to CASSLSTTKTETQYF.

V usage is TRBV19 and J usage is TRBJ2-1, with TRBD2 as a possible D gene (6 bases). This CDR3 comprises 15 residues. Germline V gives CDR1 LNHDA, CDR2 SQIVND (reference sequence). The germline V and J ends were trimmed by 5 bases and 4 bases, with 15 bases remaining between them. The CDR3 protein is CASSRVTGAYNEQFF. CDR3 coding DNA: TGTGCCAGTAGTCGCGTCACGGGAGCGTACAATGAGCAGTTCTTC.

The chain is built from TRBV10-1 and TRBJ2-2; D ambiguous. The V and J ends lost 3 bases and 0 bases respectively, with 2 bases between them. The CDR3 covers 13 residues. CDR1 WNHNN and CDR2 SYGVQD come from the germline V gene (reference sequence). In nucleotides, the CDR3 is TGCGCCAGCAGTGACGCGAACACCGGGGAGCTGTTTTTT. The encoded protein is CASSDANTGELFF.